The text below deals with one TCR beta chain. Additional DNA sequences in this sample encode the identical CDR3. These data belong to a study of cytomegalovirus exposure and HLA in healthy donors. Study background: An analysis done earlier identified about 120 million unique TCR beta sequences from around 180 million T cells.

Everyone who donated was a healthy bone marrow donor. The length of the CDR3 is 12 residues. The V gene's germline CDR1 is SNHLY and CDR2 FYNNEI. The J segment lost 4 bases and the V segment lost 6 bases, leaving 2 bases of the junction unmatched. The PCR contained 60 Vbeta and 13 Jbeta primers. The table came from immunoSEQ multiplex PCR; TCRdb's copy has only in-frame clones and leaves some out. The sample shows some 150,000 clones, approximately 79% of them seen only once. Sample: PBMCs. The chain has TRBV2 and TRBJ2-7, with TRBD1 matching over 8 bases. This TCR was sampled from a male donor in good health and CMV-seronegative. The CDR3 loop is CASSDRGYEQYF. CDR3 bases: TGTGCCAGCAGCGACAGGGGTTACGAGCAGTACTTC.